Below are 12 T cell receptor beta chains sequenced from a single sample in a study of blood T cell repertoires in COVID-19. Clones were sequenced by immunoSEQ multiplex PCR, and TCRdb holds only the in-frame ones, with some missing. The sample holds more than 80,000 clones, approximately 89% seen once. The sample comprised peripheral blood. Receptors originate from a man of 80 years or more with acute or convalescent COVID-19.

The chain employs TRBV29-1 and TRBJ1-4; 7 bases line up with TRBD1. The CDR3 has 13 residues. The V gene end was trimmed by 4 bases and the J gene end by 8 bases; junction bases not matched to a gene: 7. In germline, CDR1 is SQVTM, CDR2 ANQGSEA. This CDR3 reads CSVAGGRGEKLFF. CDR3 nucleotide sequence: TGCAGCGTTGCAGGGGGTCGTGGGGAAAAACTGTTTTTT.

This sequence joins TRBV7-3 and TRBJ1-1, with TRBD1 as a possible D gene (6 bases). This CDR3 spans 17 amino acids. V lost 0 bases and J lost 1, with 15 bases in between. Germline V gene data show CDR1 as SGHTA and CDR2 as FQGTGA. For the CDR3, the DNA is TGTGCCAGCAGCTTAACGATGGCAGGGGTCGGGAACACTGAAGCTTTCTTT. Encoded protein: CASSLTMAGVGNTEAFF.

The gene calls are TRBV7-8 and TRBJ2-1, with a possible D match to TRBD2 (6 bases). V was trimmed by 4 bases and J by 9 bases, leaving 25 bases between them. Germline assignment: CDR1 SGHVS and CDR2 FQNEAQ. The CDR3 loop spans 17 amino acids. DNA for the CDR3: TGTGCCAGCAGCTCCCCTATAGGCGGGAATTTCCTTTTTGAGCAGTTCTTC. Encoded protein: CASSSPIGGNFLFEQFF.

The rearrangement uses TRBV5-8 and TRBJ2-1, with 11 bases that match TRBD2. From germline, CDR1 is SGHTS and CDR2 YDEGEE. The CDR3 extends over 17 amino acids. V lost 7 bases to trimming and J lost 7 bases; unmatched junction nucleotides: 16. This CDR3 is CASPELAGEGPGNEQFF. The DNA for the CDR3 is TGTGCCAGCCCCGAACTAGCGGGAGAGGGGCCTGGGAATGAGCAGTTCTTC. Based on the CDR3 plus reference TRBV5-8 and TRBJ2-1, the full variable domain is EAGVTQSPTHLIKTRGQQATLRCSPISGHTSVYWYQQALGLGLQFLLWYDEGEERNRGNFPPRFSGRQFPNYSSELNVNALELEDSALYLCASPELAGEGPGNEQFFGPGTRLTVL.

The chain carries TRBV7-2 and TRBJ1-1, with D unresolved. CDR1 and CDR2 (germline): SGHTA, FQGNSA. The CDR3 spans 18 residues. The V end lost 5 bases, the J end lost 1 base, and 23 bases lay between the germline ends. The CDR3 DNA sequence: TGTGCCAGCAGCCACCGGGAAGGCACGGGGATGAGGAACACTGAAGCTTTCTTT. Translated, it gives CASSHREGTGMRNTEAFF.

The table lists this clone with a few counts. The CDR3 region is CASSNWGLAHSSYEQYF. The CDR3 coding sequence is TGTGCCAGCTCAAATTGGGGACTAGCCCATAGCTCCTACGAGCAGTACTTC. The chain employs TRBV28 and TRBJ2-7; TRBD2 matches 9 bases. The CDR3 loop spans 17 amino acids. Germline-derived CDR1 and CDR2 are MDHEN and SYDVKM. Losses at the gene ends were 8 bases for V and 0 bases for J; bases not matched to a gene: 14.

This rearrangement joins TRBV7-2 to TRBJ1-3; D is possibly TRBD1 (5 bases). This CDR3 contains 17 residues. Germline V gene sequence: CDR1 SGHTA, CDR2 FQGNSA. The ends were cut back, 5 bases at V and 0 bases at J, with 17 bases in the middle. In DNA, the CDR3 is TGTGCCAGCAGCGAGAGCGGGGCACCATTCTCTGGAAACACCATATATTTT. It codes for CASSESGAPFSGNTIYF.

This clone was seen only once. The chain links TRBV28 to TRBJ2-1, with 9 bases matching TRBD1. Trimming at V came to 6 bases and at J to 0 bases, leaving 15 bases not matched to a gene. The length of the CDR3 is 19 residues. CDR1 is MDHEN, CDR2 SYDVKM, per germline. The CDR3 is CASSSRRQGVLSSYNEQFF. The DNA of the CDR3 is TGTGCCAGCAGCTCGAGAAGACAGGGGGTATTAAGCTCCTACAATGAGCAGTTCTTC.

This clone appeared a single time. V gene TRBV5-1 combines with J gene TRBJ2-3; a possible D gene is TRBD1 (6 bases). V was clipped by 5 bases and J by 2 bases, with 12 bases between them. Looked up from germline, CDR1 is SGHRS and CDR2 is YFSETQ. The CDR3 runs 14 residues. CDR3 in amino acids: CASSMTGDTDTQYF. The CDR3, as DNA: TGCGCCAGCAGTATGACAGGAGACACAGATACGCAGTATTTT.

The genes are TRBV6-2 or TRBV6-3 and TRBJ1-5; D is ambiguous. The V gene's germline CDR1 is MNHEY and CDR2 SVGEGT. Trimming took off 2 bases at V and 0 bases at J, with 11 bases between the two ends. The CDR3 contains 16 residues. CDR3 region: CASSYIVSVSNQPQHF. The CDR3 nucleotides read TGTGCCAGCAGTTACATTGTATCGGTTAGCAATCAGCCCCAGCATTTT.

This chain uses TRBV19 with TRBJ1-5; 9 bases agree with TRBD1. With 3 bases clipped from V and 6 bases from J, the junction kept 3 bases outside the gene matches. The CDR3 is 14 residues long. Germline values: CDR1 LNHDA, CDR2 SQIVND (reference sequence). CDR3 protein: CASSITGGTQPQHF. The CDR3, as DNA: TGTGCCAGTAGTATCACAGGGGGCACTCAGCCCCAGCATTTT.

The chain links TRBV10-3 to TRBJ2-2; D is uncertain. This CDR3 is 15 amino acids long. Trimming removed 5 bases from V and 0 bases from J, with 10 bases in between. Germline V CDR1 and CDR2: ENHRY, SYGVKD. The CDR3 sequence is CAISKTDANTGELFF. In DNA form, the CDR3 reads TGTGCCATCAGTAAAACAGACGCGAACACCGGGGAGCTGTTTTTT.